This T cell receptor (beta chain) was sequenced for a study of tumour-infiltrating T cells in Burkitt lymphoma. Study-level information: Overall and progression-free survival were predicted by productive clonality.

Trimming left V 6 bases short and J 0 bases short, with 11 bases between. The CDR3 is 14 amino acids. Germline V gene sequence: CDR1 MNHNY, CDR2 SVGAGI (reference sequence). TCRdb keeps only in-frame clones here, not all; method: immunoSEQ multiplex PCR. Here the sample spans approximately 2,800 clones, more than 75% being singletons. The specimen sequenced was tumor tissue. This rearrangement joins TRBV6-6 to TRBJ1-2, with a tentative D call TRBD1 (6 bases). The origin of this receptor is a human donor with diffuse large B-cell lymphoma. For the CDR3, the DNA is TGTGCCAGCAGACTTACAGGGTCTAACTATGGCTACACCTTC. It is translated as CASRLTGSNYGYTF.